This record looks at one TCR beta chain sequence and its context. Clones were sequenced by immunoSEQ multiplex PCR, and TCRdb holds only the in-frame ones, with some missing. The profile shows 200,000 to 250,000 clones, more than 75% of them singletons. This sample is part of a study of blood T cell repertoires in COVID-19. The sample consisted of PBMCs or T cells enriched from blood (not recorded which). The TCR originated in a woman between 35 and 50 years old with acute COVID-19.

The CDR3 bases are TGTGCCTGGAGTTCTAGGCCCGGGACCGGGAGGGGAAACATTCAGTACTTC. Protein product: CAWSSRPGTGRGNIQYF. The V and J genes are TRBV30 and TRBJ2-4; 8 bases map to TRBD2. This CDR3 comprises 17 residues. The germline CDR1 and CDR2 sequences are GTSNPN and SVGIG (reference sequence). V lost 2 bases and J lost 6; bases outside the gene matches: 15.